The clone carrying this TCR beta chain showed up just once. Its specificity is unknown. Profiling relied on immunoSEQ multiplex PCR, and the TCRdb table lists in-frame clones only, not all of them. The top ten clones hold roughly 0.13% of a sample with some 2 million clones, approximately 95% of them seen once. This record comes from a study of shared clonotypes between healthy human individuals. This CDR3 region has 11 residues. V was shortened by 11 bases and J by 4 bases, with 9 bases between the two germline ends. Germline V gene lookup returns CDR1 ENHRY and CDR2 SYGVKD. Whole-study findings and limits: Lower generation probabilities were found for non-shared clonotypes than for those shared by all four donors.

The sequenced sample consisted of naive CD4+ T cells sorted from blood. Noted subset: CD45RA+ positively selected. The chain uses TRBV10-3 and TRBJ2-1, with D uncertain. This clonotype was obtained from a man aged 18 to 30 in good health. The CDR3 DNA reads TGTGCCTCCGGAGAATACAATGAGCAGTTCTTC. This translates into CASGEYNEQFF.